The next 10 T cell receptor beta chains were all read from a single sample in a study of blood T cell repertoires in COVID-19. Profiling relied on immunoSEQ multiplex PCR, and the TCRdb table lists in-frame clones only, not all of them. The sample yields approximately 140,000 clones, about 83% seen once. The sequencing sample was made of peripheral blood. All receptors come from a man in his forties or fifties with acute or convalescent COVID-19.

The rearrangement uses TRBV4-1 and TRBJ2-7; maybe TRBD1 (7 bases). V was pared by 2 bases and J by 3 bases, with 11 bases between. The V gene's germline CDR1 is MGHRA and CDR2 YSYEKL. The CDR3 is made up of 14 amino acids. CDR3 residues: CASSQNQGGYEQYF. The CDR3 DNA sequence: TGCGCCAGCAGCCAAAATCAGGGGGGCTACGAGCAGTACTTC.

The gene calls are TRBV3-1 (or the pseudogene TRBV3-2) and TRBJ2-7; D may be TRBD2 (6 bases). CDR3 size: 17 residues. V dropped 3 bases and J dropped 5 bases, with 23 bases sitting between them. The germline CDR1 and CDR2 sequences are LGHDT and YNNKEL (reference sequence). CDR3 residues: CASSQLFGRGGGNEQYF. CDR3 nucleotides: TGTGCCAGCAGCCAGTTGTTCGGGCGGGGCGGAGGGAACGAGCAGTACTTC.

The chain couples TRBV2 to TRBJ2-1; D remains ambiguous. The CDR3 has 11 amino acids. V was cut by 7 bases and J by 3 bases, with 4 bases left in between. Germline V gene lookup returns CDR1 SNHLY and CDR2 FYNNEI. The CDR3: CASTRYNEQFF. CDR3 bases: TGTGCCAGCACCCGCTACAATGAGCAGTTCTTC.

This clone was recorded once. CDR3 coding DNA: TGTGCCACCAGTGATTTGTACAGGGTGAACGTTGGACAAACCTACGAGCAGTACGTC. This sequence encodes CATSDLYRVNVGQTYEQYV. This chain connects TRBV24-1 to TRBJ2-7; D might be TRBD1 (6 bases). There are 19 residues in the CDR3. Germline V gene lookup returns CDR1 KGHDR and CDR2 SFDVKD. Deletions cut 0 bases from V and 2 bases from J, with 22 bases between.

V is TRBV2 and J is TRBJ1-2, with D perhaps TRBD1 (6 bases). The CDR3 is 14 residues long. In germline, CDR1 is SNHLY, CDR2 FYNNEI. V gave up 5 bases and J gave up 3 bases, with 13 bases separating them. In DNA form, the CDR3 reads TGTGCCAGCAGTCAGGGGCAAGATGACTATGGCTACACCTTC. This codes for CASSQGQDDYGYTF. The entire variable domain, with the rest obtained from reference TRBV2 and TRBJ1-2, is as follows: EPEVTQTPSHQVTQMGQEVILRCVPISNHLYFYWYRQILGQKVEFLVSFYNNEISEKSEIFDDQFSVERPDGSNFTLKIRSTKLEDSAMYFCASSQGQDDYGYTFGSGTRLTVV.

This rearrangement joins TRBV9 to TRBJ1-2; D uncertain. CDR3 length equals 13 residues. Trimming took 6 bases from V and 8 from J, leaving 17 bases between them. Germline V gives CDR1 SGDLS, CDR2 YYNGEE. CDR3 sequence reads: CASMGSYVLGYTF. The CDR3 bases are TGTGCCAGCATGGGCAGTTATGTCTTGGGCTACACCTTC. The whole variable domain, filled in from reference TRBV9 and TRBJ1-2, reads DSGVTQTPKHLITATGQRVTLRCSPRSGDLSVYWYQQSLDQGLQFLIQYYNGEERAKGNILERFSAQQFPDLHSELNLSSLELGDSALYFCASMGSYVLGYTFGSGTRLTVV.

The CDR3 reads CASSVSYTEAFF. Here the CDR3 DNA reads TGTGCCAGCAGCGTATCATACACTGAAGCTTTCTTT. The chain joins TRBV9 to TRBJ1-1; no clear D gene. Deletions cut 1 base from V and 3 bases from J, with 4 bases between. Germline V CDR1 and CDR2: SGDLS, YYNGEE. The CDR3 runs to 12 residues.

This clone is a singleton in its sample. The genes are TRBV28 and TRBJ2-1, with a tentative D call TRBD2 (7 bases). CDR3 length equals 18 residues. V was cut by 5 bases and J by 6 bases, with 26 bases left in between. CDR1 is MDHEN, CDR2 SYDVKM, per germline. Here the CDR3 reads CASSPADGGGFDGNEQFF. The DNA of the CDR3 is TGTGCCAGCAGTCCTGCCGATGGGGGGGGCTTCGACGGCAATGAGCAGTTCTTC. The full variable domain, in which reference TRBV28 and TRBJ2-1 provide the parts outside the CDR3, is DVKVTQSSRYLVKRTGEKVFLECVQDMDHENMFWYRQDPGLGLRLIYFSYDVKMKEKGDIPEGYSVSREKKERFSLILESASTNQTSMYLCASSPADGGGFDGNEQFFGPGTRLTVL.

This clone has more than one count but fewer than ten. This sequence joins TRBV11-2 and TRBJ1-2, with D perhaps TRBD1 (5 bases). CDR1 is SGHAT and CDR2 is FQNNGV in the germline V gene. The CDR3 has 13 amino acids. The V gene lost 5 bases and the J gene lost 7 bases, with 14 bases spanning the gap. CDR3 protein: CASSLGGGAGYTF. The CDR3 DNA reads TGTGCCAGCAGCCTGGGCGGGGGTGCTGGCTACACCTTC.

About this clone itself: One end of the junction varies from germline; a read error may be responsible. The chain joins TRBV11-2 to TRBJ2-7, with 9 bases matching TRBD2. The CDR3 runs 14 residues. Per germline, CDR1 SGHAT and CDR2 FQNNGV. The CDR3 DNA reads TGTGCCAGCAGCGCGATAGCGGGGGCCGAAGAGCTGTACTTC. Its protein is CASSAIAGAEELYF.